Listed below are T cell receptor beta chains from one sample, sequenced in a study of immune heterogeneity within non-small cell lung tumors. TCRdb called the multiplex PCR reads again in MiXCR, with one record for every CDR3 protein. The sample carries roughly 14,000 distinct CDR3 sequences, under 30% recorded once. The sequencing sample was made of lung tumor tissue. These TCRs come from a man between 35 and 55 years old with non-small cell lung cancer. Each CDR3 is given with its conserved first and last residue. A D gene is named only where the DNA matches it firmly. Not every row has a clone size; where given, it reads once, few, many or a size class.

size	V	J	length	D	CDR3	DNA
NA	TRBV5-6	TRBJ2-5	13	NA	CASSLSRARTQYF	TGTGCCAGCAGCTTAAGCAGGGCCAGGACCCAGTACTTC
NA	TRBV9	TRBJ2-3	16	TRBD2	CASSVASGRETDTQYF	TGTGCCAGCAGCGTAGCTAGCGGGAGGGAGACAGATACGCAGTATTTT
many	TRBV29-1	TRBJ2-1	14	NA	CSARSGGGANEQFF	TGCAGCGCCCGCTCCGGTGGGGGAGCAAATGAGCAGTTCTTC
NA	TRBV7-6	TRBJ1-6	15	NA	CASSLDYRVNSPLHF	TGTGCCAGCAGCTTAGACTACAGGGTTAATTCACCCCTCCACTTT
many	TRBV2	TRBJ2-1	13	NA	CASSDPGNNEQFF	TGTGCCAGCAGTGACCCGGGGAACAATGAGCAGTTCTTC
NA	TRBV27	TRBJ2-2	14	TRBD2	CASKPGLASGELFF	TGTGCCAGCAAACCGGGACTAGCGAGCGGGGAGCTGTTTTTT
NA	TRBV27	TRBJ2-5	12	NA	CASSYVVETQYF	TGTGCCAGCAGTTATGTAGTCGAGACCCAGTACTTC
NA	TRBV4-3	TRBJ2-1	14	NA	CASSQDWSLGEQFF	TGCGCCAGCAGCCAAGACTGGTCGCTGGGTGAGCAGTTCTTC
NA	TRBV12-3/TRBV12-4	TRBJ1-1	13	NA	CASRGRSGPKAFF	TGTGCCAGCAGAGGCCGGTCGGGGCCGAAAGCTTTCTTT
medium-sized	TRBV27	TRBJ2-7	13	TRBD2	CASSSGLAYEQYF	TGTGCCAGCAGTTCGGGACTAGCCTACGAGCAGTACTTC
medium-sized	TRBV27	TRBJ1-2	14	TRBD1	CASSPATGGHGYTF	TGTGCCAGCAGTCCCGCGACAGGGGGCCATGGCTACACCTTC
NA	TRBV20-1	TRBJ2-3	11	NA	CSAPLTDTQYF	TGCAGTGCCCCACTCACAGATACGCAGTATTTT
medium-sized	TRBV19	TRBJ1-1	15	NA	CASRPGTLMNTEAFF	TGTGCCAGTAGACCTGGGACCCTCATGAACACTGAAGCTTTCTTT
few	TRBV11-2	TRBJ1-6	15	NA	CASSLEVLPGSTLHF	TGTGCCAGCAGCTTAGAAGTCTTACCGGGGTCAACCCTCCACTTT
NA	TRBV5-4	TRBJ2-5	14	NA	CASSLGGVQETQYF	TGTGCCAGCAGCTTAGGCGGGGTTCAAGAGACCCAGTACTTC
medium-sized	TRBV10-1	TRBJ2-7	16	NA	CASSESVEISSYEQYF	TGCGCCAGCAGTGAGTCTGTGGAGATCAGCTCCTACGAGCAGTACTTC
medium-sized	TRBV28	TRBJ1-3	14	NA	CASSFSGVGNTIYF	TGTGCCAGCAGTTTCTCAGGGGTTGGAAACACCATATATTTT
NA	TRBV5-4	TRBJ1-2	15	NA	CASSQLTGTFYGYTF	TGTGCCAGCAGCCAACTAACAGGGACTTTCTATGGCTACACCTTC
many	TRBV7-8	TRBJ2-7	14	TRBD2	CASRRLAGAYEQYF	TGTGCCAGCAGACGACTAGCGGGAGCCTACGAGCAGTACTTC
NA	TRBV20-1	TRBJ2-3	14	TRBD2	CSARLAGNTDTQYF	TGCAGTGCGAGACTAGCGGGGAACACAGATACGCAGTATTTT
NA	TRBV9	TRBJ2-3	15	NA	CASSVTSARGDTQYF	TGTGCCAGCAGCGTAACCTCGGCCAGGGGAGATACGCAGTATTTT
medium-sized	TRBV6-2/TRBV6-3	TRBJ1-5	13	TRBD1	CASSDRDNQPQHF	TGTGCCAGCAGCGACAGGGACAATCAGCCCCAGCATTTT
many	TRBV6-1	TRBJ1-1	13	NA	CASSRTLNTEAFF	TGTGCCAGCAGTCGGACCTTGAACACTGAAGCTTTCTTT
many	TRBV19	TRBJ1-5	15	NA	CASSMKGNSNQPQHF	TGTGCCAGTAGTATGAAGGGTAACAGCAATCAGCCCCAGCATTTT
many	TRBV6-1	TRBJ1-5	15	TRBD1	CASRRGQDSNQPQHF	TGTGCCAGCAGGCGCGGACAGGATAGCAATCAGCCCCAGCATTTT
many	TRBV19	TRBJ1-3	15	NA	CASRVPSSRGNTIYF	TGTGCCAGTAGGGTCCCGTCCAGCAGGGGAAACACCATATATTTT
medium-sized	TRBV20-1	TRBJ2-2	14	NA	CSARDVGDTGELFF	TGCAGTGCTAGAGATGTCGGCGACACCGGGGAGCTGTTTTTT
NA	TRBV12-3/TRBV12-4	TRBJ2-2	15	NA	CASSLELANTGELFF	TGTGCCAGCAGTTTAGAGCTGGCGAACACCGGGGAGCTGTTTTTT
many	TRBV12-3/TRBV12-4	TRBJ1-1	15	NA	CASSLGAAWNTEAFF	TGTGCCAGCAGTTTAGGGGCGGCCTGGAACACTGAAGCTTTCTTT
many	TRBV14	TRBJ2-3	14	NA	CASSLGRRTDTQYF	TGTGCCAGCAGCTTAGGGAGACGCACAGATACGCAGTATTTT
NA	TRBV11-2	TRBJ2-1	14	TRBD2	CASSFGLAGNKQFF	TGTGCCAGCAGCTTTGGACTAGCGGGGAATAAGCAGTTCTTC
NA	TRBV19	TRBJ2-2	15	TRBD2	CASSASGINTGELFF	TGTGCCTCTTCTGCTAGCGGGATCAACACCGGGGAGCTGTTTTTT
many	TRBV5-1	TRBJ1-3	18	TRBD1	CASSLVPGQASSGNTIYF	TGCGCCAGCAGCTTGGTTCCGGGACAGGCGAGCTCTGGAAACACCATATATTTT
NA	TRBV28	TRBJ2-5	15	TRBD1	CASSPPGQGWETQYF	TGTGCCAGCAGTCCCCCCGGACAGGGGTGGGAGACCCAGTACTTC
medium-sized	TRBV12-3/TRBV12-4	TRBJ1-4	15	NA	CASSVAGRRNEKLFF	TGTGCCAGCAGTGTCGCGGGACGGAGGAATGAAAAACTGTTTTTT
many	TRBV20-1	TRBJ2-7	14	NA	CSASVRARTYEQYF	TGCAGTGCTAGTGTCAGGGCCAGGACCTACGAGCAGTACTTC
many	TRBV19	TRBJ2-7	15	TRBD2	CASSMGLAGVSEQYF	TGTGCCAGTAGTATGGGTCTAGCGGGAGTGTCTGAGCAGTACTTC
NA	TRBV19	TRBJ2-1	12	NA	CASSSQRNEQFF	TGTGCCAGTAGTTCCCAGAGGAATGAGCAGTTCTTC
NA	TRBV5-1	TRBJ2-5	14	NA	CASISQGIKETQYF	TGCGCCAGCATCTCGCAGGGGATAAAAGAGACCCAGTACTTC
many	TRBV11-2	TRBJ2-7	14	NA	CASSLVGTAYEQYF	TGTGCCAGCAGCTTAGTCGGGACCGCCTACGAGCAGTACTTC
many	TRBV18	TRBJ2-1	15	NA	CASSLNSNTFGEQFF	TGTGCCAGCTCACTCAACTCGAATACTTTTGGTGAGCAGTTCTTC
many	TRBV7-9	TRBJ2-1	15	TRBD2	CASSFSGSIYNEQFF	TGTGCCAGCAGCTTTAGCGGGAGTATCTACAATGAGCAGTTCTTC
medium-sized	TRBV11-2	TRBJ1-6	13	NA	CASSNDLNSPLHF	TGTGCCAGCAGCAATGACCTCAATTCACCCCTCCACTTT
many	TRBV10-2	TRBJ2-1	15	NA	CASSPDSMIYNEQFF	TGCGCCAGCAGCCCAGATAGCATGATCTACAATGAGCAGTTCTTC
NA	TRBV19	TRBJ1-2	14	TRBD1	CASSHGQGANGYTF	TGTGCCAGTAGTCACGGACAGGGGGCGAATGGCTACACCTTC